Listed below are T cell receptor beta chains from one sample, sequenced in a study of T cells after posttransplantation cyclophosphamide. Some clones are missing from TCRdb's copy, which holds only in-frame ones; the method was immunoSEQ multiplex PCR. The sample shows over 8,500 clones, 89% of them seen only once. Sequenced material: PBMCs, taken around 440 days after allogeneic stem cell transplant with calcineurin inhibitor and methotrexate. The receptors stem from a male patient between 45 and 59 years old who received an allogeneic stem cell transplant from an unrelated donor, was CMV-positive, and had chronic GVHD only. The T cells may come from the graft donor. Both conserved end residues are part of each CDR3. Each record gives: J gene, V gene, CDR3 protein.

j_gene: NA; v_gene: TRBV5-6; CDR3aa: CASSITGGIGYEQYF
j_gene: TRBJ2-1; v_gene: TRBV6-1; CDR3aa: CASSEGQAGANEQFF
j_gene: TRBJ2-1; v_gene: TRBV5-6; CDR3aa: CASSLGAGYNEQFF
j_gene: TRBJ1-1; v_gene: TRBV7-8; CDR3aa: CASSFLDTEAFF
j_gene: TRBJ2-1; v_gene: TRBV5-8; CDR3aa: CASSLAFGQGNRNEQFF
j_gene: TRBJ2-2; v_gene: TRBV4-2; CDR3aa: CASSQDLTGNTGELFF
j_gene: TRBJ2-7; v_gene: TRBV27; CDR3aa: CASSQDTSYEQYF
j_gene: TRBJ1-1; v_gene: TRBV25-1; CDR3aa: CASSVSGTALNTEAFF
j_gene: TRBJ1-4; v_gene: TRBV28; CDR3aa: CASSPPGQQYEKLFF
j_gene: TRBJ2-7; v_gene: TRBV27; CDR3aa: CASSLASGGRYEQYF
j_gene: TRBJ2-1; v_gene: TRBV7-9; CDR3aa: CASSGLAADNEQFF
j_gene: TRBJ2-2; v_gene: TRBV6-5; CDR3aa: CASRTGGDTGELFF
j_gene: TRBJ1-2; v_gene: TRBV28; CDR3aa: CASSFPGGDYGYTF
j_gene: TRBJ1-5; v_gene: TRBV19; CDR3aa: CASTDRRPNQPQHF
j_gene: TRBJ2-3; v_gene: TRBV7-2; CDR3aa: CASSRNRDSPITQYF
j_gene: TRBJ2-1; v_gene: TRBV4-3; CDR3aa: CASSQDPDRATCNEQFF
j_gene: TRBJ2-1; v_gene: TRBV27; CDR3aa: CASSLGQGSYNEQFF
j_gene: TRBJ2-1; v_gene: TRBV9; CDR3aa: CASSVSGVGNEQFF
j_gene: TRBJ2-4; v_gene: TRBV7-7; CDR3aa: CASSLGQGHPIQYF
j_gene: TRBJ1-2; v_gene: TRBV7-9; CDR3aa: CASSVRDREMNGYTF
j_gene: TRBJ1-1; v_gene: TRBV7-6; CDR3aa: CASSSGGTEAFF
j_gene: TRBJ1-2; v_gene: TRBV28; CDR3aa: CASSLRRANYGYTF
j_gene: NA; v_gene: TRBV19; CDR3aa: CASSVLGLDEQYF
j_gene: TRBJ2-5; v_gene: TRBV29-1; CDR3aa: CSVRSETQYF
j_gene: TRBJ1-2; v_gene: TRBV5-8; CDR3aa: CASSRDYGYTF
j_gene: TRBJ2-7; v_gene: TRBV2; CDR3aa: CASRELAGGGSYEQYF
j_gene: NA; v_gene: TRBV29-1; CDR3aa: CSVEDEYRVDEQYF
j_gene: TRBJ2-7; v_gene: TRBV28; CDR3aa: CASSYPGRTYEQYF
j_gene: TRBJ1-1; v_gene: TRBV15; CDR3aa: CATSRPPQGNTEAFF
j_gene: TRBJ1-5; v_gene: TRBV6-5; CDR3aa: CASSLGQDQPQHF
j_gene: TRBJ2-7; v_gene: TRBV6-6; CDR3aa: CASSPEASGDEQYF
j_gene: TRBJ2-1; v_gene: TRBV29-1; CDR3aa: CSVSIYSGGAIRSYNEQFF
j_gene: TRBJ2-7; v_gene: TRBV4-3; CDR3aa: CASSPGLAGAYEQYF
j_gene: TRBJ1-6; v_gene: TRBV5-1; CDR3aa: CASSLDPEKYNSPLHF
j_gene: TRBJ2-1; v_gene: TRBV27; CDR3aa: CASRSRGPLYNEQFF
j_gene: TRBJ2-7; v_gene: TRBV5-6; CDR3aa: CASNPSYTEYEQYF
j_gene: NA; v_gene: TRBV2; CDR3aa: CASSEVTSGNYYEQYF
j_gene: TRBJ2-3; v_gene: TRBV2; CDR3aa: CASSEPAGVNTDTQYF
j_gene: TRBJ1-1; v_gene: TRBV6-1; CDR3aa: CASSEAPGEGAFF
j_gene: TRBJ2-1; v_gene: TRBV19; CDR3aa: CASSIGGTSGGASSYNEQFF